Described below is a single TCR beta chain sequence and its context. One end of the junction does not line up with germline, which may come from a read error. The data were taken from a study of patients and donors after allogeneic stem cell transplantation. MiXCR, run by TCRdb on the RT-PCR reads, gives a single entry per CDR3 protein. The sample has approximately 200,000 distinct CDR3 sequences; less than 45% are singletons. This receptor was obtained from a human donor who was either an allogeneic HSCT recipient or a stem cell or donor lymphocyte infusion donor (not recorded which). It is not recorded whose cells these are; they may come from a transplant donor. The sample consisted of blood, either unsorted or a sorted T cell fraction (not recorded which).

The CDR3 spells CASSMGAGMNTEAFF. In DNA, the CDR3 is TGCGCCAGCAGCATGGGGGCGGGTATGAACACAGAAGCTTTCTTT. The chain is built from TRBV5-1 and TRBJ1-1, with D possibly TRBD1 on 6 matching bases. CDR1 and CDR2 (germline): SGHRS, YFSETQ. This CDR3 has 15 residues. The entire variable domain, with the rest obtained from reference TRBV5-1 and TRBJ1-1, is as follows: KAGVTQTPRYLIKTRGQQVTLSCSPISGHRSVSWYQQTPGQGLQFLFEYFSETQRNKGNFPGRFSGRQFSNSRSEMNVSTLELGDSALYLCASSMGAGMNTEAFFGQGTRLTVV.